The next 10 T cell receptor beta chains were all read from a single sample in a study of T cell responses to AZD1222 COVID-19 vaccine. The repertoire was sequenced with immunoSEQ multiplex PCR; TCRdb's copy has only in-frame clones and lacks some. The data show about 76,000 clones, approximately 90% seen once. The sample was peripheral blood, taken on day 0 of AZD1222 vaccination. The receptors come from an adult in good health.

The gene calls are TRBV5-4 and TRBJ2-1; D is perhaps TRBD1 (6 bases). CDR3 length equals 15 residues. V lost 0 bases to trimming and J lost 1 base, with 8 bases between them. Germline lookup yields CDR1 SGHNT and CDR2 YYREEE (reference sequence). CDR3 nucleotide sequence: TGTGCCAGCAGCTTGGACGGGACATCCTACAATGAGCAGTTCTTC. This gives the protein CASSLDGTSYNEQFF.

The chain links TRBV19 to TRBJ1-6; D is uncertain. Germline loops: CDR1 LNHDA, CDR2 SQIVND (reference sequence). This CDR3 region has 13 residues. V lost 7 bases and J 7 bases, leaving 11 bases between the germline ends. CDR3 sequence (DNA): TGTGCCAGTACGCCAGGCGGGAATTCACCCCTCCACTTT. Protein: CASTPGGNSPLHF.

The chain links TRBV30 to TRBJ1-2; D ambiguous. The CDR3 loop spans 11 amino acids. The V gene lost 8 bases and the J gene lost 3 bases, with 10 bases spanning the gap. The germline V gene has CDR1 GTSNPN and CDR2 SVGIG (reference sequence). CDR3 protein: CAHAGYYGYTF. The CDR3 bases are TGTGCCCACGCCGGCTACTATGGCTACACCTTC.

The rearrangement links TRBV18 to TRBJ2-1; D remains unclear. Germline V CDR1 and CDR2: KGHSH, LQKENI. This CDR3 has 12 residues. The V gene lost 6 bases and the J gene lost 5 bases, with 8 bases spanning the gap. CDR3 in DNA: TGTGCCAGCTCCCCCCCTAACAATGAGCAGTTCTTC. Protein: CASSPPNNEQFF.

This clone was picked up a small number of times. The rearrangement joins TRBV7-2 to TRBJ2-5; 7 bases map to TRBD1. The CDR3 length is 15 residues. V lost 5 bases, J lost 1 base, and 7 bases stayed unmatched. Germline CDR1 is SGHTA and CDR2 is FQGNSA. The CDR3 is CASSPLTGSQETQYF. CDR3 DNA: TGTGCCAGCAGCCCCCTGACAGGGAGCCAAGAGACCCAGTACTTC.

The gene calls are TRBV10-1 and TRBJ1-2; D is unclear. Germline values: CDR1 WNHNN, CDR2 SYGVQD (reference sequence). Trimming shortened V by 5 bases and J by 1 base, and 8 bases separated the two germline ends. This CDR3 is 13 amino acids long. The CDR3 sequence is CASSPNYNYGYTF. The CDR3 DNA follows: TGCGCCAGCAGTCCAAACTATAACTATGGCTACACCTTC.

CDR3 sequence (DNA): TGCGCCAGCAGCTTGGGGGGGTTGTCCTACAATGAGCAGTTCTTC. Its protein product is CASSLGGLSYNEQFF. The chain employs TRBV5-1 and TRBJ2-1; D assignment may be TRBD1 or TRBD2 (5 bases each). The CDR3 is made up of 15 amino acids. Per germline, CDR1 SGHRS and CDR2 YFSETQ. With 0 bases removed from V and 1 base from J, the gap between germline ends came to 8 bases.

The chain recombines TRBV7-9 with TRBJ1-4; D gene unclear. The germline V and J ends were trimmed by 4 bases and 8 bases, with 14 bases remaining between them. This CDR3 has 14 residues. Per germline, CDR1 SEHNR and CDR2 FQNEAQ (reference sequence). The CDR3 here is CASSSPGEPEKLFF. Here the CDR3 DNA reads TGTGCCAGCAGCTCCCCCGGGGAACCCGAAAAACTGTTTTTT.

V gene TRBV7-3 combines with J gene TRBJ2-1; D remains unclear. CDR3 length equals 12 residues. The germline gives CDR1 SGHTA, CDR2 FQGTGA. Trimming shortened V by 4 bases and J by 7 bases, and 8 bases separated the two germline ends. The CDR3: CASSSGGNEQFF. CDR3 nucleotides: TGTGCCAGCAGCTCCGGTGGGAATGAGCAGTTCTTC.

This clone was observed a single time. The chain carries TRBV30 and TRBJ1-2; D not certain. The germline gives CDR1 GTSNPN, CDR2 SVGIG (reference sequence). The CDR3 has 15 residues. V was clipped by 2 bases and J by 0 bases, with 13 bases between them. In DNA form, the CDR3 reads TGTGCCTGGAGTTACCAGTACAGTCCTAACTATGGCTACACCTTC. The encoded protein is CAWSYQYSPNYGYTF.